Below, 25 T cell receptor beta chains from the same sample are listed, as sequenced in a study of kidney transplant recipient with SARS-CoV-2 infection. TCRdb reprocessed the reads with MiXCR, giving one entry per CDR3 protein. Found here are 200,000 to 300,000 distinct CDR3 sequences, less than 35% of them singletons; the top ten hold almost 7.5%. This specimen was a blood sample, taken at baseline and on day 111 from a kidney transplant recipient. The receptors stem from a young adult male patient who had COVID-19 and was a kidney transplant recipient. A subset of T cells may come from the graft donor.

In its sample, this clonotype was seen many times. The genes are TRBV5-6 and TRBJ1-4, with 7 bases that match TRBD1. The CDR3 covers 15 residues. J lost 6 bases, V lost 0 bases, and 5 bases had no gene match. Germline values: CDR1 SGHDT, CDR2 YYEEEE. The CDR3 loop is CASSLETGADEKLFF. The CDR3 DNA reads TGTGCCAGCAGCTTGGAAACAGGGGCTGATGAAAAACTGTTTTTT.

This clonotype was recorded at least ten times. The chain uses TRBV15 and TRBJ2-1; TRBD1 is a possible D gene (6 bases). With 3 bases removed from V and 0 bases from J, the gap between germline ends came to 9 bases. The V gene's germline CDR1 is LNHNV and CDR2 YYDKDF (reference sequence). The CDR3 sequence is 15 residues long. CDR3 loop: CATSRGAGSYNEQFF. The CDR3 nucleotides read TGTGCCACCAGCAGGGGGGCCGGCTCCTACAATGAGCAGTTCTTC.

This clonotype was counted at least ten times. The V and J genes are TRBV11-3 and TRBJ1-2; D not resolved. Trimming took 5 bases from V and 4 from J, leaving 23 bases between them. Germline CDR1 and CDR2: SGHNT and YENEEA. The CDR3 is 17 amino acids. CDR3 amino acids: CASSVMSDLGKTYGYTF. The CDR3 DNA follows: TGTGCCAGCAGCGTGATGTCCGATCTCGGAAAGACCTATGGCTACACCTTC.

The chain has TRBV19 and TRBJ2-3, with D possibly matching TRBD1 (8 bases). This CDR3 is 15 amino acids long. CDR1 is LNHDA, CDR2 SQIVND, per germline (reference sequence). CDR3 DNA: TGTGCGACAGGACAGGGAGGGATCCTGGCAGATACGCAGTATTTT. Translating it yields CATGQGGILADTQYF.

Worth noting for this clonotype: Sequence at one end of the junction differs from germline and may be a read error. The CDR3, as DNA: TGTGCCAGCAGTTCCCGGGACAGGGCGACTGAAGTTTCCTTT. This sequence encodes CASSSRDRATEVSF. The chain employs TRBV27 and TRBJ1-1, with 9 bases lining up with TRBD1. CDR1 MNHEY and CDR2 SMNVEV come from the germline V gene (reference sequence). The CDR3 runs 14 residues.

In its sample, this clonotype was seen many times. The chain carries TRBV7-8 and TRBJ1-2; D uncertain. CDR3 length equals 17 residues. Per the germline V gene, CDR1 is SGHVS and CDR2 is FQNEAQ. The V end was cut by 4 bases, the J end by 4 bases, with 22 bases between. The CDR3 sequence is CASSCMVFTRKTYGYTF. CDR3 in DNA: TGTGCCAGCAGCTGCATGGTGTTTACCCGAAAGACCTATGGCTACACCTTC.

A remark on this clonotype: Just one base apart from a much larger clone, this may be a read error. The DNA for the CDR3 is TGTGGCAGTTGTATTGTTGATAGCCGAAAGACCTATGGCTACTCCTTC. Translating it yields CGSCIVDSRKTYGYSF. The chain is built from TRBV8-2 and TRBJ1-2. TRBV8-2 is classified as a pseudogene. The length of the CDR3 is 16 residues.

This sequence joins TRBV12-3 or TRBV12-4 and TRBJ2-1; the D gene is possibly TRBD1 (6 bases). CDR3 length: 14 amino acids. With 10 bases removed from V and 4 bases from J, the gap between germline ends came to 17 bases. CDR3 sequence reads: CATSVGASYNEQFF. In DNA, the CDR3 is TGTGCCACCTCCGTGGGGGCCTCTTACAATGAGCAGTTCTTC.

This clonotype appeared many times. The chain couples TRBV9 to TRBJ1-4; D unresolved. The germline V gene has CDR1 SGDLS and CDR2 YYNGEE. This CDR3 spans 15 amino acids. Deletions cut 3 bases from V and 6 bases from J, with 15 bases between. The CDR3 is CASSADGRGDEKLFF. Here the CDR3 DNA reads TGTGCCAGCAGCGCGGACGGACGCGGGGATGAAAAACTGTTTTTT.

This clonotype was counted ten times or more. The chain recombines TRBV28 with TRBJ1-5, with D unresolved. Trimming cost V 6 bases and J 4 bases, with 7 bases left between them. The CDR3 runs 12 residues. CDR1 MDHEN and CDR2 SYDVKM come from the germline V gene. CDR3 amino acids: CASRTTNQPQHF. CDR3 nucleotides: TGTGCCAGCAGGACCACAAATCAGCCCCAGCATTTT.

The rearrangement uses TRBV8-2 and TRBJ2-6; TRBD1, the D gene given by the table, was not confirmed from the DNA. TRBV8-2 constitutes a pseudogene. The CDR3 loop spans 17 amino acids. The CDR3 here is CGGWGGITQSRANVLTF. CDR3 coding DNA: TGTGGCGGTTGGGGCGGGATAACACAAAGTCGGGCCAACGTCCTGACTTTC.

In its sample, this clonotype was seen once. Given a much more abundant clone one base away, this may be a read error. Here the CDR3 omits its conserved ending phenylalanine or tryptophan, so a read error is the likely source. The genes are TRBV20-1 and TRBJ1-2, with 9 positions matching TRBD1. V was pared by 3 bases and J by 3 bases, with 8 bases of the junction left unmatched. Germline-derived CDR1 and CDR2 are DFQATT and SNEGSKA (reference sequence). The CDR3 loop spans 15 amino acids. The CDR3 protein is CSASETGGNHYGYTL. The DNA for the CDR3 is TGCAGTGCTAGTGAGACAGGGGGAAATCACTATGGCTACACCCTC.

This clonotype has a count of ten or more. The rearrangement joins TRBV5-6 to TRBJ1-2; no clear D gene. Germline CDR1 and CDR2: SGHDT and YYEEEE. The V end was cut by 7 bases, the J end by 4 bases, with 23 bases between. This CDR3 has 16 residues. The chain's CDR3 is CASEFYNSRKTYGYTF. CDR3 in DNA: TGTGCCAGCGAATTTTACAATAGTCGAAAGACCTATGGCTACACCTTC.

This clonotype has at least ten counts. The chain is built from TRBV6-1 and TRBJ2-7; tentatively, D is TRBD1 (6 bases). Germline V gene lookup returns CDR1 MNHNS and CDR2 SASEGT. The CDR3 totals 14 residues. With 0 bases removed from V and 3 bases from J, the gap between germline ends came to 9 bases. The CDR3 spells CASSEASQGYEQYV. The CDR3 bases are TGTGCCAGCAGTGAAGCTTCACAGGGCTACGAGCAGTACGTC.

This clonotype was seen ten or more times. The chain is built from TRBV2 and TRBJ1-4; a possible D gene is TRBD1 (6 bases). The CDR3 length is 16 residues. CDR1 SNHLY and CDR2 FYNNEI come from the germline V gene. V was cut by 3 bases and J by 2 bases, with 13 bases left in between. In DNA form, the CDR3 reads TGTGCCAGCAGTGAGGGGACATTCGTCACTAATGAAAAACTGTTTTTT. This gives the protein CASSEGTFVTNEKLFF.

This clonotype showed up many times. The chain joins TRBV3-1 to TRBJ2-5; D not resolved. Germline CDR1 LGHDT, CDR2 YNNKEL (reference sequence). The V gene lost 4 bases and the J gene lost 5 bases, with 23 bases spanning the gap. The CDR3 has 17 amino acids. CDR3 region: CASSREVPISFSETQYF. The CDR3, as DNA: TGTGCCAGCAGCCGCGAAGTTCCCATTTCTTTCTCTGAGACCCAGTACTTC.

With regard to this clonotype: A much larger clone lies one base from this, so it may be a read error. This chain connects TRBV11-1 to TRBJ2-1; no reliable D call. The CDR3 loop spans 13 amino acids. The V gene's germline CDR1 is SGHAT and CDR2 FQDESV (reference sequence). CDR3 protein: CASSLVPMDEQSF. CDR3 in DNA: TGTGCCAGCAGCTTAGTACCTATGGATGAGCAGTCCTTC.

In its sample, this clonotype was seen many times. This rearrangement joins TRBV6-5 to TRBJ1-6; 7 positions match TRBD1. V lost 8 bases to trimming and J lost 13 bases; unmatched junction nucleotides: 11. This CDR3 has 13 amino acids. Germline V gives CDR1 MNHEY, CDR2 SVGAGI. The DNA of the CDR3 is TGTGCCAGCCGCCGGGACAGCTTTACGCCCCTCCACTTT. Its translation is CASRRDSFTPLHF.

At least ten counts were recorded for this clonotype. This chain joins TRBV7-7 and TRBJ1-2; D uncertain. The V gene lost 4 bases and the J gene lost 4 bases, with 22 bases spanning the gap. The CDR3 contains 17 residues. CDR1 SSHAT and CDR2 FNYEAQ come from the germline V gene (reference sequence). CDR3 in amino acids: CASSCTLKCRKTYGYTF. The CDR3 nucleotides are TGTGCCAGCAGCTGTACGCTTAAGTGCCGAAAGACCTATGGCTACACCTTC.

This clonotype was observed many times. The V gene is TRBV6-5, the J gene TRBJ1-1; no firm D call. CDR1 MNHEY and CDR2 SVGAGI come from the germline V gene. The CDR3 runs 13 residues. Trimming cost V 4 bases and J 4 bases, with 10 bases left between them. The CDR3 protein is CASSSRHTTEAFF. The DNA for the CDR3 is TGTGCCAGCAGTTCGCGACACACCACTGAAGCTTTCTTT.

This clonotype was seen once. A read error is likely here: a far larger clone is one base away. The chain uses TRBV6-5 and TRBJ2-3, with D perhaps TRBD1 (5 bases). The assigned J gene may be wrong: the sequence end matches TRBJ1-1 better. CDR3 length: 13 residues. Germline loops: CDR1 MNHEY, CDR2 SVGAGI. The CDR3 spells CASSYQGADGAFF. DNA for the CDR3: TGTGCCAGCAGTTACCAAGGGGCAGATGGAGCTTTCTTT.

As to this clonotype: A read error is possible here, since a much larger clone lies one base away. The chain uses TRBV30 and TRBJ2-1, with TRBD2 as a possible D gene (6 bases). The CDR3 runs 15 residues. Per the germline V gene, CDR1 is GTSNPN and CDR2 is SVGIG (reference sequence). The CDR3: CAWGVRGGTYNEQFF. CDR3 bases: TGTGCCTGGGGTGTACGCGGCGGGACCTACAATGAGCAGTTCTTC.

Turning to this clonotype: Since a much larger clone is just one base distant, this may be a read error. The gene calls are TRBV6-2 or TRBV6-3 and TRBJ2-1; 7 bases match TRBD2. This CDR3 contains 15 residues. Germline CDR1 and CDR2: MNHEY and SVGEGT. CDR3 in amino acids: CVTRSRLARYNEQFF. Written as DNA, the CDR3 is TGTGTCACCCGATCCCGACTAGCCCGATACAATGAGCAGTTCTTC.

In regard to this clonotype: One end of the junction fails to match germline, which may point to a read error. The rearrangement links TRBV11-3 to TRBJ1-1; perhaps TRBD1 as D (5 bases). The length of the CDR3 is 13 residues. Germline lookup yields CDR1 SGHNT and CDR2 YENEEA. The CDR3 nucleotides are TGTGCCAGCAGCTTAAGGGAGGACACTGAAGCTCTCTTT. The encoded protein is CASSLREDTEALF.

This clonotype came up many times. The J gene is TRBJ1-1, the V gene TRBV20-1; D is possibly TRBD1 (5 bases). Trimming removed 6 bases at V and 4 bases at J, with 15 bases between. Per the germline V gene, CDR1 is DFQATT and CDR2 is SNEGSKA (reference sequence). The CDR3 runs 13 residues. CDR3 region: CSAESGEITEAFF. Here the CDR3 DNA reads TGCAGTGCAGAGTCGGGGGAGATCACTGAAGCTTTCTTT.